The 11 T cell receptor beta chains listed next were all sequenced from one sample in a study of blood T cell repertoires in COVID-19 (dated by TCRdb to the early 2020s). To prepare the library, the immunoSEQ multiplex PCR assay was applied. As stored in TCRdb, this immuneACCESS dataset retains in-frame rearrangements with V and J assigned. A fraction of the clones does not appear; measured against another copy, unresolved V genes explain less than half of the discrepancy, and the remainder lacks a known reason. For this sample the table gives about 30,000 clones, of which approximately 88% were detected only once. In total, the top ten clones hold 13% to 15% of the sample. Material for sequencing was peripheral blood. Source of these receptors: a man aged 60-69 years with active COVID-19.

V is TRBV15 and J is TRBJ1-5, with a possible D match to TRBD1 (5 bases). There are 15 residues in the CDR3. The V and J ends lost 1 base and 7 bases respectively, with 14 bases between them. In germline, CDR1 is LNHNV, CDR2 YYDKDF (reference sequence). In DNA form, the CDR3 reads TGTGCCACCAGCAGAGGGGATCAGGGTGGGCAGCCCCAGCATTTT. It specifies CATSRGDQGGQPQHF.

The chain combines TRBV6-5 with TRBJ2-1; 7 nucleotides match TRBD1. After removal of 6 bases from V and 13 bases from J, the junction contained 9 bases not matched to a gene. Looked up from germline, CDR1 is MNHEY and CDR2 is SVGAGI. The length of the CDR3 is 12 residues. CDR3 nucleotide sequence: TGTGCCAGCAGAGGGACAGCCTTGCCTCAGTTCTTC. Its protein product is CASRGTALPQFF.

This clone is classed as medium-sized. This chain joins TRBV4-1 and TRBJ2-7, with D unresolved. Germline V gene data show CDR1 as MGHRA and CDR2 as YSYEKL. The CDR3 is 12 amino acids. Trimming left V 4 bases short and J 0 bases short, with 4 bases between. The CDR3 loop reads CASSLNSYEQYF. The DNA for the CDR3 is TGCGCCAGCAGCCTTAACTCCTACGAGCAGTACTTC.

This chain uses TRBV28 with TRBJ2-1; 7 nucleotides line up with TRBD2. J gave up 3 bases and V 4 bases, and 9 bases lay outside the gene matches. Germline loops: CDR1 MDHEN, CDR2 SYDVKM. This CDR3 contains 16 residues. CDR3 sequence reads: CASSSPGSSGYNEQFF. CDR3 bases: TGTGCCAGCAGTTCTCCTGGGTCTAGCGGCTACAATGAGCAGTTCTTC.

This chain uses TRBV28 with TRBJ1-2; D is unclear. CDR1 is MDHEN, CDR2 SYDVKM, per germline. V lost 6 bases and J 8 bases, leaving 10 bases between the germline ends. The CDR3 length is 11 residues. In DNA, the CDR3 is TGTGCCAGCAGCCCAGCGGGCGGCTACACCTTC. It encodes CASSPAGGYTF.

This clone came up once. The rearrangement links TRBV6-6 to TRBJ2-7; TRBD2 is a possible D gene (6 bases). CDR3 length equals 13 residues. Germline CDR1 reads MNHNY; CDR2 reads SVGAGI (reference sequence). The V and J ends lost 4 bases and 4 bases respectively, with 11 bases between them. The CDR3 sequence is CASSSPGGYEQYF. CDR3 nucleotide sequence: TGTGCCAGCAGTTCCCCCGGGGGATACGAGCAGTACTTC.

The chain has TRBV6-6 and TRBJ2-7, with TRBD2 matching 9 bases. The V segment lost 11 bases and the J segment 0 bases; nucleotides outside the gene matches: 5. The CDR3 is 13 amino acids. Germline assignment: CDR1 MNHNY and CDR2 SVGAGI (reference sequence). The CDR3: CAGQTSGSYEQYF. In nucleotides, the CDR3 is TGTGCCGGACAGACTAGCGGCTCCTACGAGCAGTACTTC.

The CDR3 spells CASSSGGRVTGELFF. CDR3 nucleotides: TGTGCCAGCAGTTCTGGCGGGCGAGTCACCGGGGAGCTGTTTTTT. This chain joins TRBV6-2 or TRBV6-3 and TRBJ2-2; perhaps TRBD2 as D (5 bases). Per the germline V gene, CDR1 is MNHEY and CDR2 is SVGEGT. Trimming stripped 4 bases from V and 4 bases from J, with 13 bases between. This CDR3 region has 15 residues.

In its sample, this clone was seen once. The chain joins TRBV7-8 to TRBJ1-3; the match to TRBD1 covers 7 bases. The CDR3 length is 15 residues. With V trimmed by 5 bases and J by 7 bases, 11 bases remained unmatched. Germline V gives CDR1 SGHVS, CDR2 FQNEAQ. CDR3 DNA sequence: TGTGCCAGCAGCAAGCAAACAGGGGCCCTGAACACCATATATTTT. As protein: CASSKQTGALNTIYF.

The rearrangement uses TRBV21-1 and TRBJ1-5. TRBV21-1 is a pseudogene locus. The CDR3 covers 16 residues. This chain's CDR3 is CASKPEEGLFNQPQHF. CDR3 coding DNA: TGTGCCAGCAAGCCTGAGGAGGGTTTGTTCAATCAGCCCCAGCATTTT.

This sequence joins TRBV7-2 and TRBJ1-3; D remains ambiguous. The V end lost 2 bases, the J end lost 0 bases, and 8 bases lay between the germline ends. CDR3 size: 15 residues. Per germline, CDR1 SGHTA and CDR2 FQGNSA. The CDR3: CASSLRLVSGNTIYF. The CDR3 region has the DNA TGTGCCAGCAGCTTACGACTCGTCTCTGGAAACACCATATATTTT. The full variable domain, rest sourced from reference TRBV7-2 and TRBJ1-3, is GAGVSQSPSNKVTEKGKDVELRCDPISGHTALYWYRQSLGQGLEFLIYFQGNSAPDKSGLPSDRFSAERTGGSVSTLTIQRTQQEDSAVYLCASSLRLVSGNTIYFGEGSWLTVV.